This TCR beta chain was identified during a study of blood T cell repertoires in COVID-19. Study-wide background: Sites across the United States, Italy and Spain contributed samples from acute and convalescent COVID-19.

There are a few counts of this clone. Original data processing: It was from reference gene primer amplification that nucleated cell counts were estimated. The repertoire was sequenced with immunoSEQ multiplex PCR; TCRdb's copy has only in-frame clones and lacks some. The DNA was the basis for D and trimming; V, J and clone size are from that table. The sample comprises roughly 230,000 clones, roughly 91% of which are singletons, and 3% to 4% rests with the top ten. The germline gives CDR1 LGHNA, CDR2 YNFKEQ. The CDR3 is 14 amino acids. V lost 4 bases to trimming and J lost 5 bases; unmatched junction nucleotides: 5.

This receptor was obtained from a woman aged 30 to 39 with acute COVID-19. V usage is TRBV4-2 and J usage is TRBJ1-1; 9 positions agree with TRBD1. Sequencing input: PBMCs or T cells enriched from blood (not recorded which). CDR3 coding DNA: TGTGCCAGCAGCCGGGGACAGGGTTTGACTGAAGCTTTCTTT. Translating it yields CASSRGQGLTEAFF.